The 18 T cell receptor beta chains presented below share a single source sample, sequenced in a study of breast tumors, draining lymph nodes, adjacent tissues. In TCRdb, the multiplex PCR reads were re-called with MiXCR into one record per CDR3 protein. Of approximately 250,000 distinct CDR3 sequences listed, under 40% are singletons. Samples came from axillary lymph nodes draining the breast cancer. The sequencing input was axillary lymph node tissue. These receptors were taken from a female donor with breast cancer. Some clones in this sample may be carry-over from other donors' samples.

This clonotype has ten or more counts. The CDR3 is CAWSIGQRTDTQYF. The DNA for the CDR3 is TGTGCCTGGAGTATCGGACAGCGCACAGATACGCAGTATTTT. The V gene is TRBV30, the J gene TRBJ2-3; possibly TRBD1 for D (6 bases). The V end lost 2 bases, the J end lost 1 base, and 10 bases lay between the germline ends. CDR3 size: 14 residues. Germline CDR1 GTSNPN, CDR2 SVGIG (reference sequence). Supplemented by reference TRBV30 and TRBJ2-3, the full variable domain reads SQTIHQWPATLVQPVGSPLSLECTVEGTSNPNLYWYRQAAGRGLQLLFYSVGIGQISSEVPQNLSASRPQDRQFILSSKKLLLSDSGFYLCAWSIGQRTDTQYFGPGTRLTVL.

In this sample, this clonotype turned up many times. The CDR3 region has the DNA TGTGCCAGCAGCCCTCTAGCGGGGGGGAAGATAGCCGGGGAGCTGTTTTTT. It yields the protein CASSPLAGGKIAGELFF. The genes are TRBV2 and TRBJ2-2, with TRBD2 matching over 12 bases. The CDR3 consists of 17 residues. Germline CDR1 is SNHLY and CDR2 is FYNNEI. Trimming cost V 6 bases and J 6 bases; bases outside gene matches: 11.

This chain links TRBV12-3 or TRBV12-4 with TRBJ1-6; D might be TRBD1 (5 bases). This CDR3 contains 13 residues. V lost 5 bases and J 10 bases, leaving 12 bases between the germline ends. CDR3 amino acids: CASSTDSFSPLHF. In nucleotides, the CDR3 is TGTGCCAGCAGTACAGACAGCTTCTCACCCCTCCACTTT.

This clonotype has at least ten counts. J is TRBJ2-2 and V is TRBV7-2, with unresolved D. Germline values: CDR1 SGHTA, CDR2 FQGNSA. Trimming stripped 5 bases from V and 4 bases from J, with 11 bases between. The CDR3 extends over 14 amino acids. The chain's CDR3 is CASSTRPGTGELFF. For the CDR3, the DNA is TGTGCCAGCAGCACTCGACCGGGCACCGGGGAGCTGTTTTTT.

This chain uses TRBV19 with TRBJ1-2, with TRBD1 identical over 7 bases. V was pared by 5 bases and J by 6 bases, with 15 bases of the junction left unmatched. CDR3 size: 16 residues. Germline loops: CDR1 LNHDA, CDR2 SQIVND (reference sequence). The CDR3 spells CASSHRGQKIKNGYTF. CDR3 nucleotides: TGTGCCAGTAGTCACAGGGGACAGAAGATAAAGAATGGCTACACCTTC.

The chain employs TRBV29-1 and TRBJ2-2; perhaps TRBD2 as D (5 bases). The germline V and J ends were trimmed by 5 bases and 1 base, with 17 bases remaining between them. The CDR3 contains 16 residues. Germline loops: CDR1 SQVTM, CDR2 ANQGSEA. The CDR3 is CSVKAGVIGNTGELFF. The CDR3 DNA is TGCAGCGTTAAAGCCGGGGTGATAGGGAACACCGGGGAGCTGTTTTTT.

In DNA, the CDR3 is TGTGCCAGCAGCTTAGTTGCGGGGGCAGGTGAGCAGTTCTTC. Amino acid sequence: CASSLVAGAGEQFF. The gene calls are TRBV7-9 and TRBJ2-1, with a tentative D call TRBD2 (7 bases). With 1 base removed from V and 9 bases from J, the gap between germline ends came to 13 bases. Germline CDR1 SEHNR, CDR2 FQNEAQ (reference sequence). The CDR3 spans 14 residues.

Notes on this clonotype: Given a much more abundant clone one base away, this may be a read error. The CDR3: CASSFRDRGDWELLF. The DNA of the CDR3 is TGTGCCAGCAGCTTCCGGGACAGGGGGGATTGGGAGCTGCTTTTT. The chain uses TRBV7-9 and TRBJ2-2; 11 bases line up with TRBD1. This CDR3 is built from 15 residues. Germline assignment: CDR1 SEHNR and CDR2 FQNEAQ (reference sequence).

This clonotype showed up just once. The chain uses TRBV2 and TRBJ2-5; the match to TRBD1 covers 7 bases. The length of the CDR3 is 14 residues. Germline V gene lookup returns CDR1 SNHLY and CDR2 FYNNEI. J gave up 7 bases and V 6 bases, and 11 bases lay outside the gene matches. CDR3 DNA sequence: TGTGCCAGCAGCGAGCAGGGGGTGATGGGGACCCAGTACTTC. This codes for CASSEQGVMGTQYF. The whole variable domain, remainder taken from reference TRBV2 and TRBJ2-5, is EPEVTQTPSHQVTQMGQEVILRCVPISNHLYFYWYRQILGQKVEFLVSFYNNEISEKSEIFDDQFSVERPDGSNFTLKIRSTKLEDSAMYFCASSEQGVMGTQYFGPGTRLLVL.

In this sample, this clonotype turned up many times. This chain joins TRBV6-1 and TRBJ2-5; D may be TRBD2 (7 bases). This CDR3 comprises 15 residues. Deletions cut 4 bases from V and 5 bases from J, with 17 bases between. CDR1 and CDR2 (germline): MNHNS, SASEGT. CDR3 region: CASSALAGALETQYF. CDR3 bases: TGTGCCAGCAGTGCTCTGGCGGGGGCATTGGAGACCCAGTACTTC.

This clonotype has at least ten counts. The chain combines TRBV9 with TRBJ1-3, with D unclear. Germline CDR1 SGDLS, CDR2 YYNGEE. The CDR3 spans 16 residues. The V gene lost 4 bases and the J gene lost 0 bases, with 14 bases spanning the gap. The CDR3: CASSLGWPDSGNTIYF. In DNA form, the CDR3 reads TGTGCCAGCAGCCTAGGGTGGCCAGACTCTGGAAACACCATATATTTT. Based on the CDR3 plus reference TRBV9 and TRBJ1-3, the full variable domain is DSGVTQTPKHLITATGQRVTLRCSPRSGDLSVYWYQQSLDQGLQFLIQYYNGEERAKGNILERFSAQQFPDLHSELNLSSLELGDSALYFCASSLGWPDSGNTIYFGEGSWLTVV.

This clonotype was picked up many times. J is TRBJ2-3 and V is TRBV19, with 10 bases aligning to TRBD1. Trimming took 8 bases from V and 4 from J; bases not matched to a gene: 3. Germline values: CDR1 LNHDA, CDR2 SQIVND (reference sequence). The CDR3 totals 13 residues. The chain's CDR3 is CASSGQGPDTQYF. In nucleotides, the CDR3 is TGTGCCAGTTCGGGACAGGGGCCAGATACGCAGTATTTT.

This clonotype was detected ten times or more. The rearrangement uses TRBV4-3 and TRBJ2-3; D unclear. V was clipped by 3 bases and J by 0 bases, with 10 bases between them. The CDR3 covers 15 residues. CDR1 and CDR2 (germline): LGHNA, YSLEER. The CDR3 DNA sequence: TGCGCCAGCAGCCACAGCTGGGTTAGCACAGATACGCAGTATTTT. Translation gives CASSHSWVSTDTQYF.

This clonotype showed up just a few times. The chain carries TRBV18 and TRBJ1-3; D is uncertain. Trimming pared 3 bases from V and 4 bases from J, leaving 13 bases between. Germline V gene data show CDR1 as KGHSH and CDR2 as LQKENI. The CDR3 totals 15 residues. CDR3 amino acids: CASSPEAGSGNTIYF. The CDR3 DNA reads TGTGCCAGCTCACCGGAAGCGGGTTCGGGAAACACCATATATTTT.

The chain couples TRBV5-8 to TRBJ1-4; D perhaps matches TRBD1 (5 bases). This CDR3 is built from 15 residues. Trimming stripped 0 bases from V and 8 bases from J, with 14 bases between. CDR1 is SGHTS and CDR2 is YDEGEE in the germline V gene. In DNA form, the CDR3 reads TGTGCCAGCAGCTTGGCCGGGGCGGGCGGCGAAAAACTGTTTTTT. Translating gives CASSLAGAGGEKLFF.

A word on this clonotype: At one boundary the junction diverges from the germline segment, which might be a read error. The CDR3 sequence is CASSFPGLERETQYF. CDR3 DNA sequence: TGTGCCAGCAGCTTCCCGGGACTGGAGAGAGAGACCCAGTACTTC. V gene TRBV15 combines with J gene TRBJ2-5; D is perhaps TRBD2 (6 bases). Per the germline V gene, CDR1 is LNHNV and CDR2 is YYDKDF (reference sequence). The CDR3 is 15 amino acids. The variable domain in full, completed from reference TRBV15 and TRBJ2-5, reads DAMVIQNPRYQVTQFGKPVTLSCSQTLNHNVMYWYQQKSSQAPKLLFHYYDKDFNNEADTPDNFQSRRPNTSFCFLDIRSPGLGDTAMYLCASSFPGLERETQYFGPGTRLLVL.

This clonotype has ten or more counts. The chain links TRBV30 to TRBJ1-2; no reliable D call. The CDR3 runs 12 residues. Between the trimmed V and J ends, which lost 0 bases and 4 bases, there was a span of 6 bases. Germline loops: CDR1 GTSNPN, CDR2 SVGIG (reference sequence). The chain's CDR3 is CAWSVAAYGYTF. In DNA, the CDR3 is TGTGCCTGGAGTGTGGCAGCCTATGGCTACACCTTC.

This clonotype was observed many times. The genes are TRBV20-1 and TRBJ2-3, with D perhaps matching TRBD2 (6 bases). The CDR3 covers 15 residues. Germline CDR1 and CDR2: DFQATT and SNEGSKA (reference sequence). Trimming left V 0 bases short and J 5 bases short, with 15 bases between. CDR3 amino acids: CSARDPGERKDTQYF. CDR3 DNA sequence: TGCAGTGCTAGAGATCCGGGGGAAAGAAAAGATACGCAGTATTTT.